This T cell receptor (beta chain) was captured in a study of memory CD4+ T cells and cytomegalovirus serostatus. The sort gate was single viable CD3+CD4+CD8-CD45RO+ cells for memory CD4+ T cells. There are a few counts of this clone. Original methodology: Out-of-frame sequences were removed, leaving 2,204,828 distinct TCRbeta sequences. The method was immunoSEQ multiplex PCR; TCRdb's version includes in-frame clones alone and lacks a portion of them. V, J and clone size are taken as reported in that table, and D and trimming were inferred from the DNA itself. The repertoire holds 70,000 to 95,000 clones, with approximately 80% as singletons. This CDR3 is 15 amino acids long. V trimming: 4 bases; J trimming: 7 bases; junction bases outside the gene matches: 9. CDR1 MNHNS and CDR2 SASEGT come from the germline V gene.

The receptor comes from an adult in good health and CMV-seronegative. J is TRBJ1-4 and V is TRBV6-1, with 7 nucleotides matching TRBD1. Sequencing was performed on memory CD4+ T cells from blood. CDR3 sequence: CASSVPTGWVEKLFF. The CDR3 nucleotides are TGTGCCAGCAGTGTGCCGACAGGGTGGGTTGAAAAACTGTTTTTT.